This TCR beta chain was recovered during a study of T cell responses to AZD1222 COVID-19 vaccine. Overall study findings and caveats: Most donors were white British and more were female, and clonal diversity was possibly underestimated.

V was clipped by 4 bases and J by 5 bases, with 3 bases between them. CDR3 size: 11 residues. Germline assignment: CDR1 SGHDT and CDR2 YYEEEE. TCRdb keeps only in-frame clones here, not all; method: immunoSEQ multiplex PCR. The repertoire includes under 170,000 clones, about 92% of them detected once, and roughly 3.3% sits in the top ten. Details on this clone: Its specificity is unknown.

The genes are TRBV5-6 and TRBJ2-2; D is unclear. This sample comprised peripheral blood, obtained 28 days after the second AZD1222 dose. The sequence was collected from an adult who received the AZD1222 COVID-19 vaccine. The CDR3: CASSITGELFF. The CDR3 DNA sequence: TGTGCCAGCAGCATAACCGGGGAGCTGTTTTTT.